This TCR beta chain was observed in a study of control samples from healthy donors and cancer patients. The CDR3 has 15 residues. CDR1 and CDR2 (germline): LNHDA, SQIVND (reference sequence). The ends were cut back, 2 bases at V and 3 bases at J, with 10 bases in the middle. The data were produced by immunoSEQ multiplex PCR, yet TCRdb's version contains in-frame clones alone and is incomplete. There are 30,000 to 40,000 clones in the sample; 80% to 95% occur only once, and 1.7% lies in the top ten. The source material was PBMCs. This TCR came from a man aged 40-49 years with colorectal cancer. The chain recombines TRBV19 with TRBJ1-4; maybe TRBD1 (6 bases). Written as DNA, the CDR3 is TGTGCCAGTAGTATAAACAGGGCGTCTAATGAAAAACTGTTTTTT. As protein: CASSINRASNEKLFF.